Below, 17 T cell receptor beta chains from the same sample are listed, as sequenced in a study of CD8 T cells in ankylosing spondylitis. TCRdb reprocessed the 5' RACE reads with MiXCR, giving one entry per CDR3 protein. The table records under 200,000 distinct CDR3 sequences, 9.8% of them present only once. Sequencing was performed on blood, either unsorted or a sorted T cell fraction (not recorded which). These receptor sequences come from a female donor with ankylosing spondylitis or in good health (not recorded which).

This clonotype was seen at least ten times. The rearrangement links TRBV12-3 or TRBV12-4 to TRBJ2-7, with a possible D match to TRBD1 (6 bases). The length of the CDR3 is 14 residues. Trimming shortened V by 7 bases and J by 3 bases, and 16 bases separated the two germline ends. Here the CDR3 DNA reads TGTGCCAGCACCCTGGGGGCTAGCTACTACGAGCAGTACTTC. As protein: CASTLGASYYEQYF.

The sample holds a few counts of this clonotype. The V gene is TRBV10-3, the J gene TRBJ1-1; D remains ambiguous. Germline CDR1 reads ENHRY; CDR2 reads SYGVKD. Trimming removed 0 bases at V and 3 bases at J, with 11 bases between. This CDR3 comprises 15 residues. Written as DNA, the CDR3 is TGTGCCATCAGTGAGTCGGGGATTGAGGACACTGAAGCTTTCTTT. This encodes CAISESGIEDTEAFF.

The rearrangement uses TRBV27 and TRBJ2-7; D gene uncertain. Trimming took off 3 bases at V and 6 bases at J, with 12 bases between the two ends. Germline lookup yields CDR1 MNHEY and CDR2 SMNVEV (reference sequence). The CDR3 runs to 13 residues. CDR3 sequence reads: CASSFTGPSEQYF. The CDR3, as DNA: TGTGCCAGCAGTTTTACGGGCCCGAGCGAGCAGTACTTC.

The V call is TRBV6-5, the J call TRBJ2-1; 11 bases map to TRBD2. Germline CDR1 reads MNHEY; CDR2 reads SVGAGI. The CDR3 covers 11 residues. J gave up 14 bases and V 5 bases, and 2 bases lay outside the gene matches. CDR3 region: CASSAGLAEFF. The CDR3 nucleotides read TGTGCCAGCAGTGCGGGACTAGCGGAGTTCTTC.

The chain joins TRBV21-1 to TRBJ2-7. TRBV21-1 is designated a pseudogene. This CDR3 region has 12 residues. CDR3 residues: CASPESSYEQYF. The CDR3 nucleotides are TGTGCCAGCCCCGAAAGCTCCTACGAGCAGTACTTC.

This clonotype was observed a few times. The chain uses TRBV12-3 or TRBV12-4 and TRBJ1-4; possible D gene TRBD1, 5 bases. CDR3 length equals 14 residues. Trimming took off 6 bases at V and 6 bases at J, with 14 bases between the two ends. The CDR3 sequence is CASRAGLEDEKLFF. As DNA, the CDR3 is TGTGCCAGCAGGGCAGGGTTGGAAGATGAAAAACTGTTTTTT.

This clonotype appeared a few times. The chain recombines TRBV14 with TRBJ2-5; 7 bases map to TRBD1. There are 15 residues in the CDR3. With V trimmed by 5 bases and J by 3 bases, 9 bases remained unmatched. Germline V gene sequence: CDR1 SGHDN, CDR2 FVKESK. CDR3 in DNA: TGTGCCAGCAGCTTAAGATGGGACAGCAAAGAGACCCAGTACTTC. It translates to CASSLRWDSKETQYF. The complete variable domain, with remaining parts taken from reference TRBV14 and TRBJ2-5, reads EAGVTQFPSHSVIEKGQTVTLRCDPISGHDNLYWYRRVMGKEIKFLLHFVKESKQDESGMPNNRFLAERTGGTYSTLKVQPAELEDSGVYFCASSLRWDSKETQYFGPGTRLLVL.

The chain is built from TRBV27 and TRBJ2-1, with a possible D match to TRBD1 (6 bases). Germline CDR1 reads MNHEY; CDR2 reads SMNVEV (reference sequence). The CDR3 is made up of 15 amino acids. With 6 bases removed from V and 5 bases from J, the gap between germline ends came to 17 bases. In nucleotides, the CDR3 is TGTGCCAGCAGACAGGGTTTGATTGGTGACAATGAGCAGTTCTTC. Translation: CASRQGLIGDNEQFF.

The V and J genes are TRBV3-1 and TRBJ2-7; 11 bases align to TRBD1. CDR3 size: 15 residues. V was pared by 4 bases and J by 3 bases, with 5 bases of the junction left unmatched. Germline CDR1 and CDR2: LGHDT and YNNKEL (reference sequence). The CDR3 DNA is TGTGCCAGCAGCCCCGGGACAGGGGGGAGCTACGAGCAGTACTTC. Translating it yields CASSPGTGGSYEQYF.

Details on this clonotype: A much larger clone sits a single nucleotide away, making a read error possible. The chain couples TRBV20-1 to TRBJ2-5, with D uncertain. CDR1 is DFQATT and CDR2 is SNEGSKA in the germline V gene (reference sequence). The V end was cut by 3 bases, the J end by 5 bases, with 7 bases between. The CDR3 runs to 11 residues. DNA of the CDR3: TGCAGTGCTAGGATCGCTGAGACCCAGTACTTC. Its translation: CSARIAETQYF.

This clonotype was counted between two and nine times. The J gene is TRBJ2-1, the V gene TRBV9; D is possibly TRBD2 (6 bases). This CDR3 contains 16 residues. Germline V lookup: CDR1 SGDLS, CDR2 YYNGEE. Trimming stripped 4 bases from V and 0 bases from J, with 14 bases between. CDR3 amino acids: CASSPLATSSYNEQFF. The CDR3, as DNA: TGTGCCAGCAGCCCCCTAGCGACGAGCTCCTACAATGAGCAGTTCTTC.

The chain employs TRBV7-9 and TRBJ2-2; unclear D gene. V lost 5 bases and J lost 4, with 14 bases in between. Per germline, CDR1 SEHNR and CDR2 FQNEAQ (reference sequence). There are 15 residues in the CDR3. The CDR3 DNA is TGTGCCAGCAGCCCAATAGGGTTGAGCACCGGGGAGCTGTTTTTT. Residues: CASSPIGLSTGELFF.

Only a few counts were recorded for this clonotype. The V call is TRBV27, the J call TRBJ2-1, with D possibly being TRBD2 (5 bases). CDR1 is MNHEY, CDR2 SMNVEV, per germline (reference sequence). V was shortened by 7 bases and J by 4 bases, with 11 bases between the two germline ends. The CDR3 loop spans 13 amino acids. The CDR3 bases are TGTGCCAGCAAGAGCGGTGGATACAATGAGCAGTTCTTC. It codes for CASKSGGYNEQFF.

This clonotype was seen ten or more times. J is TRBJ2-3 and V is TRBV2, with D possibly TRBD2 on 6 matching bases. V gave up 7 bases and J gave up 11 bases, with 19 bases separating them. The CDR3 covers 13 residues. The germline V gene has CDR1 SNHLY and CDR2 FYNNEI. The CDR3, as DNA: TGTGCCAGCATCCCCCGCGTGGGAGGCCAGCAGTATTTT. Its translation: CASIPRVGGQQYF.

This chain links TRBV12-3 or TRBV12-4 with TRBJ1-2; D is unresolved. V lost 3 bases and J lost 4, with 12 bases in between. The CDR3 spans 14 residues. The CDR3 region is CASSFGPAAYGYTF. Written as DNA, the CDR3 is TGTGCCAGCAGTTTTGGTCCCGCCGCCTATGGCTACACCTTC.

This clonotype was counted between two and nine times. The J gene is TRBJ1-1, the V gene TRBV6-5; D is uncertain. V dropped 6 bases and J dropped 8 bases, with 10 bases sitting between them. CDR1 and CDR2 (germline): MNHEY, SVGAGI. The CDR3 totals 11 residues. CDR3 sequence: CASSPGREAFF. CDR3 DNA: TGTGCCAGCAGCCCCGGGAGGGAAGCTTTCTTT.

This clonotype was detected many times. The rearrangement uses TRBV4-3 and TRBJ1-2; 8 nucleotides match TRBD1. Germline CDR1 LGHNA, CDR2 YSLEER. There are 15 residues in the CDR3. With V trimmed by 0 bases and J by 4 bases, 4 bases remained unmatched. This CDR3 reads CASSQERTGGYGYTF. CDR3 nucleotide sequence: TGCGCCAGCAGCCAAGAACGAACAGGGGGCTATGGCTACACCTTC.